The present entry profiles one T cell receptor beta chain with its context. Its antigen is undetermined. This sample is drawn from a study of T cell responses to AZD1222 COVID-19 vaccine. Study results and limitations: Only a handful of AZD1222 recipients, several in all, had baseline seropositivity. Clonal diversity was possibly underestimated, and white British individuals and females predominated among donors.

Measured with immunoSEQ multiplex PCR; TCRdb has only the in-frame clones, and not every one. The profile shows fewer than 120,000 clones, 80% to 90% of them singletons. Source: peripheral blood, taken 28 days after the second AZD1222 dose. The receptor comes from an adult who received the AZD1222 COVID-19 vaccine.

CDR3 in DNA: TGCGCCAGCAGTAGGGGGTCGAACACTGAAGCTTTCTTT. This gives the protein CASSRGSNTEAFF. The gene calls are TRBV5-1 and TRBJ1-1, with D possibly matching TRBD1 (6 bases). Germline V gene data show CDR1 as SGHRS and CDR2 as YFSETQ. V lost 5 bases and J lost 1, with 9 bases in between. This CDR3 is built from 13 residues.